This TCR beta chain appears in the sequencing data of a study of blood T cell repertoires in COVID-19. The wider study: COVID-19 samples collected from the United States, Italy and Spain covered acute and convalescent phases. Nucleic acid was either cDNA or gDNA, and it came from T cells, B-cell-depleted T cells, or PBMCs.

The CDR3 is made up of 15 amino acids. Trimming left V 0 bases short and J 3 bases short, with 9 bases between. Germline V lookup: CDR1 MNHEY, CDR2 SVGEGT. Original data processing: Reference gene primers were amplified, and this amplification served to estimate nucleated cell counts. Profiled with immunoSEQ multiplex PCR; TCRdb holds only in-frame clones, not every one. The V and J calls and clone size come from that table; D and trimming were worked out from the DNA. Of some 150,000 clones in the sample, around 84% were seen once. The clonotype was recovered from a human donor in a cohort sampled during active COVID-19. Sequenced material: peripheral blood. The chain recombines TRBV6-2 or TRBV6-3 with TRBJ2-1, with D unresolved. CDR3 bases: TGTGCCAGCAGTTACTCTGGTGGCATCTACAATGAGCAGTTCTTC. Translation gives CASSYSGGIYNEQFF.